These T cell receptor beta chains were read from a single sample in a study of CD4 T cells in relation to SARS-CoV-2 and coronaviruses. Antigens of these TCRs are unknown. Clones were read by immunoSEQ multiplex PCR, and TCRdb kept only the in-frame ones, dropping some. The profile shows roughly 24,000 clones, roughly 73% of them singletons. Sequencing used CD4+ T cells from PBMCs, cultured in vitro. The receptors originated from a human donor in good health. CDR3s include the opening cysteine and the closing phenylalanine or tryptophan. A D gene is named only where the DNA matches it firmly. Clone size, where shown, is once, few, many, or a class for clones that have expanded.

j_call,d_call,clone_size,v_call,cdr3_aa,cdr3_nt
TRBJ1-5,.,.,TRBV6-1,CASREDRTSNQPQHF,TGTGCCAGCAGAGAAGACAGGACTAGCAATCAGCCCCAGCATTTT
TRBJ1-6,.,few,TRBV12-5,CASGLAQGSSPLHF,TGTGCTAGTGGTTTGGCCCAGGGGTCTTCACCCCTCCACTTT
TRBJ2-4,.,.,TRBV5-4,CASSSGRLAKNIQYF,TGTGCCAGCAGCTCCGGTAGACTAGCCAAAAACATTCAGTACTTC
TRBJ2-7,TRBD1,.,TRBV24-1,CATGTGGREQYF,TGTGCCACCGGGACAGGGGGCAGAGAGCAGTACTTC
TRBJ1-2,.,few,TRBV5-4,CASSLPVAGYTF,TGTGCCAGCAGCTTGCCCGTGGCTGGCTACACCTTC
TRBJ1-2,.,.,TRBV19,CASSIRVKDYGYTF,TGTGCCAGTAGTATAAGGGTAAAGGACTATGGCTACACCTTC
TRBJ2-3,.,once,TRBV28,CASTLRSRGGVRTDTQYF,TGTGCCAGCACCCTTCGATCCCGCGGGGGCGTTCGCACAGATACGCAGTATTTT
TRBJ1-5,.,.,TRBV11-2,CASSADGSSNQPQHF,TGTGCCAGCAGCGCGGACGGAAGCTCCAATCAGCCCCAGCATTTT
TRBJ1-1,.,.,TRBV30,CAWSTTQWTTEAFF,TGTGCCTGGAGTACGACCCAATGGACCACTGAAGCTTTCTTT
TRBJ2-3,TRBD1,.,TRBV7-3,CASSRGQGVGTDTQYF,TGTGCCAGCAGTCGAGGACAGGGGGTAGGAACAGATACGCAGTATTTT
TRBJ2-4,TRBD1,once,TRBV19,CASRSLDRGLTKNIQYF,TGTGCCAGTAGATCTCTAGACAGGGGGCTGACCAAAAACATTCAGTACTTC
TRBJ1-5,.,once,TRBV19,CASTKGWGLGQPQHF,TGTGCCAGTACTAAGGGATGGGGATTAGGTCAGCCCCAGCATTTT
TRBJ2-2,TRBD1,few,TRBV28,CASSTGTAIAGELFF,TGTGCCAGCAGTACCGGGACAGCCATTGCCGGGGAGCTGTTTTTT
TRBJ1-4,.,.,TRBV25-1,CASYNEKLFF,TGTGCCAGTTATAATGAAAAACTGTTTTTT
TRBJ2-7,.,.,TRBV28,CASSFMPSRTIRYEQYF,TGTGCCAGCAGTTTTATGCCGTCCAGGACTATTAGGTACGAGCAGTACTTC
TRBJ2-2,.,once,TRBV3-1/TRBV3-2,CASSQVWNTGELFF,TGTGCCAGCAGCCAGGTCTGGAACACCGGGGAGCTGTTTTTT
TRBJ1-1,.,once,TRBV11-2,CASSLGQLNTEAFF,TGTGCCAGCAGCTTGGGACAATTGAACACTGAAGCTTTCTTT
TRBJ2-1,TRBD2,.,TRBV5-1,CASSLYPSGRVSYNEQFF,TGCGCCAGCAGCCTATACCCTAGCGGGAGGGTTTCCTACAATGAGCAGTTCTTC
TRBJ2-5,.,.,TRBV12-5,CASGLGAGETQYF,TGTGCTAGTGGTTTGGGGGCCGGGGAGACCCAGTACTTC
TRBJ1-6,.,few,TRBV5-6,CASEKVTQGSPLHF,TGTGCCAGCGAAAAGGTCACCCAGGGTTCACCCCTCCACTTT
TRBJ2-1,TRBD2,.,TRBV6-5,CASSYDSGRAEEQFF,TGTGCCAGCAGTTATGATAGCGGGAGGGCAGAGGAGCAGTTCTTC
TRBJ2-2,.,few,TRBV3-1/TRBV3-2,CASSQDNTGELFF,TGTGCCAGCAGCCAAGACAACACCGGGGAGCTGTTTTTT
TRBJ1-1,TRBD1,once,TRBV5-1,CASSLGTGETEAFF,TGCGCCAGCAGCTTGGGGACAGGGGAAACTGAAGCTTTCTTT
TRBJ2-7,TRBD1,.,TRBV6-5,CASSPRDRMYEQYF,TGTGCCAGCAGCCCAAGGGACAGAATGTACGAGCAGTACTTC
TRBJ2-7,TRBD2,.,TRBV5-4,CASSPSGRASGEQYF,TGTGCCAGCAGCCCGAGCGGGAGGGCGTCGGGCGAGCAGTACTTC
TRBJ2-5,.,once,TRBV9,CASSQVPGVQETQYF,TGTGCCAGCAGCCAAGTCCCAGGGGTCCAAGAGACCCAGTACTTC
TRBJ1-3,.,.,TRBV6-1,CASSELDTFSGNTIYF,TGTGCCAGCAGTGAACTTGACACTTTCTCTGGAAACACCATATATTTT